This paragraph reports one TCR beta chain. This sample also contains other DNA sequences that code for the same CDR3. Expressed TCRB transcripts got sequenced, as all isolated RNA was reverse transcribed. TCRdb's copy holds only in-frame clones and misses some; the assay was immunoSEQ multiplex PCR. In the table there are under 300,000 clones, 25% to 35% of which are singletons. V was clipped by 1 base and J by 5 bases; unmatched bases: 5. The CDR3 is 15 residues long. Germline assignment: CDR1 SGHTA and CDR2 FQGNSA. This entry comes from a study of beta chain features in type 1 diabetes. The clonotype was recovered from a man between 25 and 39 years old in good health. The sequenced sample consisted of central memory CD4+ T cells from blood. The chain couples TRBV7-2 to TRBJ2-1, with TRBD2 matching 7 bases. The CDR3 loop is CASSLVVAGNNEQFF. The CDR3 region has the DNA TGTGCCAGCAGCTTAGTGGTAGCGGGCAACAATGAGCAGTTCTTC.